The 24 T cell receptor beta chains below all came from one sample that was sequenced in a study of OX40 agonist ivuxolimab in advanced cancers. Using immunoSEQ multiplex PCR, the repertoire was profiled, and TCRdb retains in-frame clones only, with some absent. The sample gives just over 95,000 clones, roughly 84% of which show up once; 3% to 4% is in the top ten. This specimen was CD4+ or CD8+ T cells sorted from blood, taken in a trial of the OX40 agonist ivuxolimab. Source of these receptors: an adult with an advanced solid tumor such as melanoma, head and neck, liver or kidney cancer.

The rearrangement links TRBV18 to TRBJ1-5; no clear D gene. Germline CDR1 and CDR2: KGHSH and LQKENI. The CDR3 sequence is 16 residues long. Trimming removed 3 bases from V and 4 bases from J, with 16 bases in between. Here the CDR3 DNA reads TGTGCCAGCTCACCCCCCGACGGAAGGCGGAATCAGCCCCAGCATTTT. Residues: CASSPPDGRRNQPQHF.

The rearrangement uses TRBV28 and TRBJ2-7, with D tentatively TRBD2 (6 bases). The CDR3 runs to 14 residues. V shed 6 bases and J shed 3 bases, with 15 bases lying between them. Germline assignment: CDR1 MDHEN and CDR2 SYDVKM. CDR3 region: CASRPRGGFYEQYF. CDR3 DNA: TGTGCCAGCAGACCTCGTGGGGGGTTCTACGAGCAGTACTTC.

This rearrangement joins TRBV6-6 to TRBJ2-5; a weak D match, TRBD1 (5 bases). Trimming shortened V by 2 bases and J by 5 bases, and 12 bases separated the two germline ends. This CDR3 has 14 residues. CDR1 MNHNY and CDR2 SVGAGI come from the germline V gene (reference sequence). CDR3 in DNA: TGTGCCAGCAGTTACACAGGTCAGGAGGAGACCCAGTACTTC. This gives the protein CASSYTGQEETQYF.

This clone was detected a few times. The gene calls are TRBV5-5 and TRBJ2-6; D uncertain. CDR3 length: 14 residues. V was cut by 7 bases and J by 1 base, with 9 bases left in between. CDR1 is SGHKS, CDR2 YYEKEE, per germline (reference sequence). The CDR3 DNA reads as TGTGCCAGCGGAATGGCTTCTGGGGCCAACGTCCTGACTTTC. This gives the protein CASGMASGANVLTF.

This clone has ten or more counts. The rearrangement uses TRBV9 and TRBJ1-2; maybe TRBD1 (6 bases). V lost 3 bases, J lost 11 bases, and 17 bases lay in between. Looked up from germline, CDR1 is SGDLS and CDR2 is YYNGEE. The CDR3 is made up of 13 amino acids. This chain's CDR3 is CASSAGTSEGYTF. CDR3 nucleotide sequence: TGTGCCAGCAGCGCTGGGACATCGGAAGGGTACACCTTC.

The chain recombines TRBV19 with TRBJ2-7; D may be TRBD2 (6 bases). The CDR3 is 15 residues long. The germline V and J ends were trimmed by 5 bases and 2 bases, with 16 bases remaining between them. The germline V gene has CDR1 LNHDA and CDR2 SQIVND (reference sequence). CDR3 sequence reads: CASSFESGYTYEQYF. CDR3 bases: TGTGCCAGTAGTTTCGAGAGCGGGTATACCTACGAGCAGTACTTC.

V gene TRBV5-1 combines with J gene TRBJ2-1; 7 nucleotides match TRBD2. V lost 4 bases to trimming and J lost 1 base; unmatched junction nucleotides: 11. Germline CDR1 reads SGHRS; CDR2 reads YFSETQ. This CDR3 has 17 residues. The CDR3: CASSGLAGVTSYNEQFF. DNA of the CDR3: TGCGCCAGCAGCGGACTGGCGGGAGTCACGTCCTACAATGAGCAGTTCTTC.

The rearrangement links TRBV7-8 to TRBJ2-7; no definite D call. Looked up from germline, CDR1 is SGHVS and CDR2 is FQNEAQ. Trimming took off 0 bases at V and 0 bases at J, with 6 bases between the two ends. The CDR3 totals 14 residues. The CDR3 DNA reads as TGTGCCAGCAGCTTAGCACGGAGCTCCTACGAGCAGTACTTC. This gives the protein CASSLARSSYEQYF.

The DNA of the CDR3 is TGTGCTAGTGGTTTCCCCGGGACAGAGAAGATCGATCAGCCCCAGCATTTT. It translates to CASGFPGTEKIDQPQHF. The genes are TRBV12-5 and TRBJ1-5; TRBD1 aligns across 7 bases. V lost 3 bases to trimming and J lost 5 bases; unmatched junction nucleotides: 13. This CDR3 is built from 17 residues. Germline lookup yields CDR1 LGHNT and CDR2 FRNRAP.

The chain recombines TRBV6-1 with TRBJ2-1, with 11 bases fitting TRBD2. The CDR3 sequence is 14 residues long. The junction had 2 bases not matched to a gene; V was cut back by 6 bases and J by 4 bases. CDR1 and CDR2 (germline): MNHNS, SASEGT. In nucleotides, the CDR3 is TGTGCCAGCAGCCGACTAGCGGGGTACAATGAGCAGTTCTTC. Translation: CASSRLAGYNEQFF.

V gene TRBV5-6 combines with J gene TRBJ2-7; TRBD2 agrees at 10 bases. This CDR3 has 16 residues. Germline loops: CDR1 SGHDT, CDR2 YYEEEE. Unmatched junction bases numbered 6, after V lost 2 bases and J lost 1 base. The CDR3 DNA follows: TGTGCCAGCAGCTTTCCTAGCGGGAGCGATTCCTACGAGCAGTACTTC. Protein sequence: CASSFPSGSDSYEQYF.

Only one count was recorded for this clone. The V call is TRBV12-2, the J call TRBJ2-1; the listed D gene, TRBD2, was not tested against the DNA. TRBV12-2 is designated a pseudogene. The CDR3 is 16 residues long. CDR3 DNA sequence: TGTGCAAGTCGCTTAGAAATTTTCGGAGGGGACAATGAGCAGTTCTTC. It encodes CASRLEIFGGDNEQFF.

This chain links TRBV4-3 with TRBJ2-5, with D unresolved. V was shortened by 0 bases and J by 10 bases, with 15 bases between the two germline ends. CDR1 is LGHNA, CDR2 YSLEER, per germline. The length of the CDR3 is 14 residues. DNA of the CDR3: TGCGCCAGCAGCCAAGATCGGTCGGTCCTCGACCAGTACTTC. Translating it yields CASSQDRSVLDQYF.

V and J are TRBV9 and TRBJ2-7, with a tentative D call TRBD2 (6 bases). The V end was cut by 1 base, the J end by 4 bases, with 12 bases between. Germline V gene lookup returns CDR1 SGDLS and CDR2 YYNGEE. This CDR3 is built from 14 residues. CDR3 in DNA: TGTGCCAGCAGCGTACGGGAGAGGGATTACGAGCAGTACTTC. Protein product: CASSVRERDYEQYF.

The gene calls are TRBV5-1 and TRBJ2-3; D gene unclear. Germline-derived CDR1 and CDR2 are SGHRS and YFSETQ. V shed 0 bases and J shed 2 bases, with 7 bases lying between them. This CDR3 is built from 14 residues. The CDR3, as DNA: TGCGCCAGCAGCTTGGGTGGATTCACAGATACGCAGTATTTT. This translates into CASSLGGFTDTQYF.

This chain links TRBV28 with TRBJ1-3, with 7 positions matching TRBD1. The CDR3 consists of 19 residues. Germline values: CDR1 MDHEN, CDR2 SYDVKM. Trimming took 2 bases from V and 4 from J; bases not matched to a gene: 17. In DNA form, the CDR3 reads TGTGCCAGCAGTTTAACAGGACGAAGATTTGACAGGGACGGAAACACCATATATTTT. Encoded protein: CASSLTGRRFDRDGNTIYF. The full variable domain, its missing parts supplied by reference TRBV28 and TRBJ1-3, is DVKVTQSSRYLVKRTGEKVFLECVQDMDHENMFWYRQDPGLGLRLIYFSYDVKMKEKGDIPEGYSVSREKKERFSLILESASTNQTSMYLCASSLTGRRFDRDGNTIYFGEGSWLTVV.

This clone was counted a single time. The rearrangement uses TRBV7-2 and TRBJ2-1; D might be TRBD1 (6 bases). The V end lost 3 bases, the J end lost 4 bases, and 13 bases lay between the germline ends. CDR1 is SGHTA, CDR2 FQGNSA, per germline. The CDR3 runs to 15 residues. The CDR3 DNA reads as TGTGCCAGCAGCTTCCGAGGGACAAAATACAATGAGCAGTTCTTC. Amino acid sequence: CASSFRGTKYNEQFF.

The chain recombines TRBV7-9 with TRBJ2-7; TRBD1 might be the D (6 bases). This CDR3 is 15 amino acids long. Per the germline V gene, CDR1 is SEHNR and CDR2 is FQNEAQ (reference sequence). V was shortened by 5 bases and J by 0 bases, with 14 bases between the two germline ends. The CDR3 bases are TGTGCCAGCAGCCCCAGGGGTTTTGGCTCCTACGAGCAGTACTTC. Translating it yields CASSPRGFGSYEQYF.

This chain uses TRBV2 with TRBJ2-5, with D hard to call. With 5 bases removed from V and 5 bases from J, the gap between germline ends came to 6 bases. Germline V gene data show CDR1 as SNHLY and CDR2 as FYNNEI. The CDR3 spans 11 residues. This CDR3 is CASSQDETQYF. CDR3 sequence (DNA): TGTGCCAGCAGTCAGGACGAGACCCAGTACTTC.

The V and J genes are TRBV4-3 and TRBJ1-2, with 11 nucleotides matching TRBD1. V was pared by 4 bases and J by 7 bases, with 20 bases of the junction left unmatched. The CDR3 has 19 amino acids. CDR1 and CDR2 from the germline V gene are LGHNA and YSLEER. In DNA form, the CDR3 reads TGCGCCAGCAGCCTTTATCCCTACGGACAGGGGGCTGAAGGTGGTGGCTACACCTTC. Its protein is CASSLYPYGQGAEGGGYTF.

The V and J genes are TRBV5-4 and TRBJ2-6; D call uncertain. CDR1 is SGHNT and CDR2 is YYREEE in the germline V gene (reference sequence). V gave up 2 bases and J gave up 2 bases, with 5 bases separating them. The CDR3 is 14 amino acids. CDR3 protein: CASSFSPGANVLTF. In nucleotides, the CDR3 is TGTGCCAGCAGCTTCTCTCCTGGGGCCAACGTCCTGACTTTC.

The chain carries TRBV30 and TRBJ2-5; TRBD2 might be the D (5 bases). V shed 5 bases and J shed 10 bases, with 20 bases lying between them. CDR1 and CDR2 from the germline V gene are GTSNPN and SVGIG (reference sequence). The CDR3 runs 13 residues. The CDR3 loop reads CAWGLLGSQSQYF. The CDR3 nucleotides read TGTGCCTGGGGGCTGTTGGGGAGTCAGAGCCAGTACTTC.

This clone was seen once. V is TRBV15 and J is TRBJ1-1, with D uncertain. Looked up from germline, CDR1 is LNHNV and CDR2 is YYDKDF (reference sequence). Trimming cost V 0 bases and J 5 bases, with 7 bases left between them. The CDR3 is 13 residues long. As DNA, the CDR3 is TGTGCCACCAGCAGAGATGGGCGGACTGAAGCTTTCTTT. This encodes CATSRDGRTEAFF.

This sequence joins TRBV2 and TRBJ2-7, with 8 bases lining up with TRBD2. The germline V gene has CDR1 SNHLY and CDR2 FYNNEI. The CDR3 loop spans 18 amino acids. Losses at the gene ends were 2 bases for V and 3 bases for J; bases not matched to a gene: 15. The CDR3 sequence: CASSENGLAFTSDYEQYF. The CDR3 region has the DNA TGTGCCAGCAGTGAAAACGGACTAGCATTTACTTCAGACTACGAGCAGTACTTC. The full variable domain, rest sourced from reference TRBV2 and TRBJ2-7, is EPEVTQTPSHQVTQMGQEVILRCVPISNHLYFYWYRQILGQKVEFLVSFYNNEISEKSEIFDDQFSVERPDGSNFTLKIRSTKLEDSAMYFCASSENGLAFTSDYEQYFGPGTRLTVT.